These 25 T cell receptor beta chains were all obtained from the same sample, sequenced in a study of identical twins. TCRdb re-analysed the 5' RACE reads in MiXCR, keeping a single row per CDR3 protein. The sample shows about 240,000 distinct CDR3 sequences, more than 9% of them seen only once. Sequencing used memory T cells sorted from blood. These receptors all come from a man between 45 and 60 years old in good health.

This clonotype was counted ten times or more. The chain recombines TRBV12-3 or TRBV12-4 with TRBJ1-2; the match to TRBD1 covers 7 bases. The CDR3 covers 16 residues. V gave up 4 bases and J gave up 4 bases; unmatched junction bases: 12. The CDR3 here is CASSYIPGQMSYGYTF. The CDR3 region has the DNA TGTGCCAGCAGTTACATTCCGGGACAGATGTCCTATGGCTACACCTTC.

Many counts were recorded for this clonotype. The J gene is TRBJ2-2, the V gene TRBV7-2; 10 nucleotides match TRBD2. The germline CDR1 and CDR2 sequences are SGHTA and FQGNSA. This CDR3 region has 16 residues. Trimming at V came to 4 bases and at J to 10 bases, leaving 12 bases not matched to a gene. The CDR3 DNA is TGTGCCAGCAGCTCCCTAGGTAGCGGGGGGATAACGGAGCTGTTTTTT. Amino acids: CASSSLGSGGITELFF.

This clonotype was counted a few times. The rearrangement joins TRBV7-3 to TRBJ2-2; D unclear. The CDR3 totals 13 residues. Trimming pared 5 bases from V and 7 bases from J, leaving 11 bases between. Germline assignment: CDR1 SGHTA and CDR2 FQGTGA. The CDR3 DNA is TGTGCCAGCAGCACCTTCTCGGGCGGGGAGCTGTTTTTT. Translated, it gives CASSTFSGGELFF.

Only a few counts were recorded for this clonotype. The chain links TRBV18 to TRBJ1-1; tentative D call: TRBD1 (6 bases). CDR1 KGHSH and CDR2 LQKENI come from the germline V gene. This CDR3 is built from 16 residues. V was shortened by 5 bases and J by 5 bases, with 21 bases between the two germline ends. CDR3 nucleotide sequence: TGTGCCAGCTCAATCTTTTCAGGGGCCGACGGGACTGAAGCTTTCTTT. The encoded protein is CASSIFSGADGTEAFF.

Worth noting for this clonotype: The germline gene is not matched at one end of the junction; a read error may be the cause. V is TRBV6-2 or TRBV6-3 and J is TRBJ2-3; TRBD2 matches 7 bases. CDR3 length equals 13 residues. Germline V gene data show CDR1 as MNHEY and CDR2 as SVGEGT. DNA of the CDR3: TGTGCCAGCAGCCTGATCGGGGAGCGGGGAGTGGATTTT. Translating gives CASSLIGERGVDF.

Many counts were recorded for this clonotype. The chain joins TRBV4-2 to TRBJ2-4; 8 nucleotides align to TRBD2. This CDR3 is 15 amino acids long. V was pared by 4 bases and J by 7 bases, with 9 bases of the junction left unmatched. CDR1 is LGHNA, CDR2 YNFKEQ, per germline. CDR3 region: CASSRPAGGGNIQYF. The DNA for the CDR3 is TGTGCCAGCAGCCGCCCTGCGGGGGGCGGGAACATTCAGTACTTC.

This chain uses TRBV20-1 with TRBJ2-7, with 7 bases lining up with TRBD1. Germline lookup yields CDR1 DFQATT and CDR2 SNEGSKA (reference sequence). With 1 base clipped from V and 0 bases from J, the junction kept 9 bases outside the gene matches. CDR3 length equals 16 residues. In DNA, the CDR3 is TGCAGTGCTAGAGTAAGGCGACAGGGAAGCTCCTACGAGCAGTACTTC. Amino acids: CSARVRRQGSSYEQYF.

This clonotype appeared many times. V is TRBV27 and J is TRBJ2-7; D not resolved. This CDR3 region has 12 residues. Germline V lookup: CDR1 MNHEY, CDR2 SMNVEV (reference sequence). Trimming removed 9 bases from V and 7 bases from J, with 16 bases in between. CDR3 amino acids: CASREGQREQYF. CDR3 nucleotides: TGTGCCAGTAGGGAAGGGCAGAGGGAGCAGTACTTC.

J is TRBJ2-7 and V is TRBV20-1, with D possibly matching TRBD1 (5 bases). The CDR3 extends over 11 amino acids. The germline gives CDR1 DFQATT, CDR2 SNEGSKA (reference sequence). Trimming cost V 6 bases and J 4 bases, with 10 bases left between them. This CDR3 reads CSAAGWYEQYF. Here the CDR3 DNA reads TGCAGTGCGGCAGGGTGGTACGAGCAGTACTTC.

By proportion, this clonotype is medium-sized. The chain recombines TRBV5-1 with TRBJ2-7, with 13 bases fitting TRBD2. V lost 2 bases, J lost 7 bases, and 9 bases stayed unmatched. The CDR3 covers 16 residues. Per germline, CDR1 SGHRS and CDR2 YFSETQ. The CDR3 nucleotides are TGCGCCAGCAGCTTCATTGAGGGACTAGCGGGGAGTGAGCAGTACTTC. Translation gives CASSFIEGLAGSEQYF.

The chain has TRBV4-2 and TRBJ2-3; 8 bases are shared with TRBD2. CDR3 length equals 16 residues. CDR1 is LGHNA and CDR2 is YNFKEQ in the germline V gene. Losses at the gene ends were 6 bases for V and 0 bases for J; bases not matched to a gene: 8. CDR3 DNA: TGTGCCAGCAGGGCCACGGCGGGGGGTAGCACAGATACGCAGTATTTT. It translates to CASRATAGGSTDTQYF.

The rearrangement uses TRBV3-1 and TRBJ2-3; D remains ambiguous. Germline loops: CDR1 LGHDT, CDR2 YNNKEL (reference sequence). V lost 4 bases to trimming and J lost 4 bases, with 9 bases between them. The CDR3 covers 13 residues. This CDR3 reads CASSPQTSDTQYF. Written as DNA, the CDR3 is TGTGCCAGCAGCCCCCAGACTTCAGATACGCAGTATTTT.

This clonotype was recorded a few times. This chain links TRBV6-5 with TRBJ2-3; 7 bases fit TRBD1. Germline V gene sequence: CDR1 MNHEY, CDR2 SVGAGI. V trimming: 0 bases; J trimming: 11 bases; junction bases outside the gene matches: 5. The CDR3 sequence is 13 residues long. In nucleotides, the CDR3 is TGTGCCAGCAGTTACTCTAACAGGGGAAGGCAGTATTTT. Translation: CASSYSNRGRQYF.

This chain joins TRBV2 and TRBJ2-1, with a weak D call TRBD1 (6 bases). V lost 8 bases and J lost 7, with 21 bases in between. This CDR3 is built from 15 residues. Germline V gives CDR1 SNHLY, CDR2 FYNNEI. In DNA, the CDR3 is TGTGCCAGCCGGTTAGGGGATCACCAGGGGAATGAGCAGTTCTTC. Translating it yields CASRLGDHQGNEQFF.

In DNA form, the CDR3 reads TGTGCCACCAGCAGAACCTCCGGGACTAATGAAAAACTGTTTTTT. Its protein product is CATSRTSGTNEKLFF. V and J are TRBV15 and TRBJ1-4, with D unclear. Germline assignment: CDR1 LNHNV and CDR2 YYDKDF (reference sequence). The CDR3 has 15 amino acids. Trimming took off 2 bases at V and 2 bases at J, with 9 bases between the two ends.

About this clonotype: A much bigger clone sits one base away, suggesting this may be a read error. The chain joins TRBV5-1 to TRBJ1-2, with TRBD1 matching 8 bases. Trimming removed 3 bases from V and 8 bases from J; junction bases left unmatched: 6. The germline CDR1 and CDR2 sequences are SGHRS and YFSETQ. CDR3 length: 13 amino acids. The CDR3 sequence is CASSWDRRVGYTF. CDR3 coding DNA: TGCGCCAGCAGCTGGGACAGGCGTGTAGGCTACACCTTC.

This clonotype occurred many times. Written as DNA, the CDR3 is TGTGCCAGCAGTTTAAGATTCGACAGGGGGCTGGTAAAGAACGAGCAGTACTTC. Protein: CASSLRFDRGLVKNEQYF. The chain uses TRBV28 and TRBJ2-7; TRBD1 matches 10 bases. Germline assignment: CDR1 MDHEN and CDR2 SYDVKM. After removal of 2 bases from V and 5 bases from J, the junction contained 15 bases not matched to a gene. This CDR3 has 18 residues.

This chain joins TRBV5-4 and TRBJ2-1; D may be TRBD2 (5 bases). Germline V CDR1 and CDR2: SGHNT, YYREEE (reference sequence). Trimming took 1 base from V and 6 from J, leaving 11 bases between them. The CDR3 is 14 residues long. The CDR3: CASSLPLAGNEQFF. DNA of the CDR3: TGTGCCAGCAGCTTGCCGCTAGCAGGCAATGAGCAGTTCTTC. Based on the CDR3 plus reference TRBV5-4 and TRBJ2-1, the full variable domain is ETGVTQSPTHLIKTRGQQVTLRCSSQSGHNTVSWYQQALGQGPQFIFQYYREEENGRGNFPPRFSGLQFPNYSSELNVNALELDDSALYLCASSLPLAGNEQFFGPGTRLTVL.

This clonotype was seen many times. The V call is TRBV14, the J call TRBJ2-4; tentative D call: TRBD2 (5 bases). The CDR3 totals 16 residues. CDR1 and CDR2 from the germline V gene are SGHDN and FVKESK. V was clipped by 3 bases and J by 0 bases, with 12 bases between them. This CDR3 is CASSQTGVGAKNIQYF. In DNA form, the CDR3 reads TGTGCCAGCAGCCAGACCGGGGTTGGAGCCAAAAACATTCAGTACTTC.

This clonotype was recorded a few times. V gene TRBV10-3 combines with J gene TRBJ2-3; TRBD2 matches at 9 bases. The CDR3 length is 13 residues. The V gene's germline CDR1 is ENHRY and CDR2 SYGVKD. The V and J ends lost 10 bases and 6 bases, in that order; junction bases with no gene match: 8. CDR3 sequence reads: CASAGTSSDTQYF. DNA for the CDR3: TGTGCCAGCGCCGGGACTAGCAGTGATACGCAGTATTTT.

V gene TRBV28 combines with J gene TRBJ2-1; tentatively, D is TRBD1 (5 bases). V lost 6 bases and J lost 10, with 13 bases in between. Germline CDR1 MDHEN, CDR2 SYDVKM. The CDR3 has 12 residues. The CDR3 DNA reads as TGTGCCAGCAGCCTAGACAGAAGGGAGCAGTTCTTC. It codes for CASSLDRREQFF.

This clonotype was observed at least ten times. The CDR3 nucleotides read TGCGCCAGCAGTTCCAGGGTTGGGGAGACCCAGTACTTC. Translation gives CASSSRVGETQYF. V gene TRBV5-1 combines with J gene TRBJ2-5; a weak D match, TRBD1 (5 bases). The V end was cut by 5 bases, the J end by 5 bases, with 13 bases between. This CDR3 comprises 13 residues. CDR1 SGHRS and CDR2 YFSETQ come from the germline V gene.

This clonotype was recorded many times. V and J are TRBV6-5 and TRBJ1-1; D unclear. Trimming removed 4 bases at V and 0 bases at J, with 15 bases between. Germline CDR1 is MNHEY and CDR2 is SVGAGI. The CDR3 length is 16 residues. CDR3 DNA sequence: TGTGCCAGCAGTTCTACATTGTATCAGATGAACACTGAAGCTTTCTTT. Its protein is CASSSTLYQMNTEAFF.

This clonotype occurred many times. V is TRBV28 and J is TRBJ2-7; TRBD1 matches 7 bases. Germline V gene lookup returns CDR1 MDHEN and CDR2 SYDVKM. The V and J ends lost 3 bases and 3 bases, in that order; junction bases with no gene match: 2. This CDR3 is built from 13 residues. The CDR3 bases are TGTGCCAGCAGTTTTGGGACAGACTACGAGCAGTACTTC. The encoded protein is CASSFGTDYEQYF.

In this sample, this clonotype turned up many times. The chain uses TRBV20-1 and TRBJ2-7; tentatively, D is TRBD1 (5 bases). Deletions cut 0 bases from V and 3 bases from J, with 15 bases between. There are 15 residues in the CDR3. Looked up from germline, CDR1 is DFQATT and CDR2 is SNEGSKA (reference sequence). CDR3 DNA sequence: TGCAGTGCTAGAGATGTTAGGGGCGATCTCTACGAGCAGTACTTC. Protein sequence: CSARDVRGDLYEQYF.